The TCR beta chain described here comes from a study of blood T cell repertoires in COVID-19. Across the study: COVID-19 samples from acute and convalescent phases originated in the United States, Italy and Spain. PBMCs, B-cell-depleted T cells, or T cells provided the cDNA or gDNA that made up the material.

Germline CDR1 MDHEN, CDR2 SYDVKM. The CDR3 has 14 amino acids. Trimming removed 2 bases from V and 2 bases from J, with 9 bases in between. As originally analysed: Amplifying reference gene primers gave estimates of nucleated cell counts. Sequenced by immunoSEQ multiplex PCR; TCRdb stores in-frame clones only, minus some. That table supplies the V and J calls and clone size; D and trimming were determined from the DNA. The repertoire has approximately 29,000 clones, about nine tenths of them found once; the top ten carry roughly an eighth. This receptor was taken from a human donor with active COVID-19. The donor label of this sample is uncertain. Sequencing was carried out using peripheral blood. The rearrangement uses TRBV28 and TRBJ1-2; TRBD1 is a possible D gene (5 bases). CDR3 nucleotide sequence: TGTGCCAGCAGTTTAGGGCAGGGAAACTATGGCTACACCTTC. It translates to CASSLGQGNYGYTF.